This T cell receptor (beta chain) was documented in a study of cytomegalovirus exposure and HLA in healthy donors. Overall study: In an earlier analysis, around 100 million unique TCR beta sequences were found from approximately 170 million T cells.

As regards this clone: Its antigen is still unknown.

Broader study findings: Rare sequences made up most TCRs, while some public TCRs were found in many donors. There were three CMV-associated chains whose specificity for CMV antigens was confirmed in vitro.

Trimming took off 1 base at V and 7 bases at J, with 14 bases between the two ends. The CDR3 runs to 15 residues. Germline V gene lookup returns CDR1 LGHNA and CDR2 YSLEER. The PCR used 60 Vbeta and 13 Jbeta primers. Clones were read by immunoSEQ multiplex PCR, and TCRdb kept only the in-frame ones, dropping some. The sample consists of some 130,000 clones, over 75% of them appearing once. The sample was PBMCs. The sequence was obtained from a man aged 25 to 40 in good health. The chain uses TRBV4-3 and TRBJ2-1, with D possibly being TRBD1 (5 bases). In DNA, the CDR3 is TGCGCCAGCAGCCAAGGATCCATCAGGGCAAATGAGCAGTTCTTC. As protein: CASSQGSIRANEQFF.